The clone carrying this T cell receptor (beta chain) occurred many times. The data derive from a study of quantifying T cell responses using KT2 cells. Study as a whole: TCR alpha and beta constant-region primers primed reverse transcription of RNA. Estimated efficiency of the T4 ligation step was above 9.5% under optimum conditions. The second PCR was a qPCR stopped at a predetermined fluorescence threshold.

The CDR3 runs to 17 residues. The ends were cut back, 2 bases at V and 5 bases at J, with 25 bases in the middle. From germline, CDR1 is DFQATT and CDR2 SNEGSKA (reference sequence). The cDNA 3' end received a ligated oligonucleotide with a UMI. An equimolar mix of RC1.1 and RC1.2 primed the beta chain across TRBC1 and TRBC2. One entry per CDR3 protein results from TCRdb running MiXCR on the UMI-ligation and nested PCR reads. Of about 32,000 distinct CDR3 sequences listed, 7.3% are singletons. KT2, a clone with a known TCR, was spiked into unfractionated PBMC. Sequencing was performed on PBMCs spiked with cells of the T cell clone KT2. This clonotype originated in a human donor. The chain has TRBV20-1 and TRBJ2-7, with D maybe TRBD2 (6 bases). CDR3 protein: CSARPGGNRRERNEQYF. CDR3 DNA: TGCAGTGCTAGACCTGGGGGGAACAGGCGGGAAAGAAACGAGCAGTACTTC.